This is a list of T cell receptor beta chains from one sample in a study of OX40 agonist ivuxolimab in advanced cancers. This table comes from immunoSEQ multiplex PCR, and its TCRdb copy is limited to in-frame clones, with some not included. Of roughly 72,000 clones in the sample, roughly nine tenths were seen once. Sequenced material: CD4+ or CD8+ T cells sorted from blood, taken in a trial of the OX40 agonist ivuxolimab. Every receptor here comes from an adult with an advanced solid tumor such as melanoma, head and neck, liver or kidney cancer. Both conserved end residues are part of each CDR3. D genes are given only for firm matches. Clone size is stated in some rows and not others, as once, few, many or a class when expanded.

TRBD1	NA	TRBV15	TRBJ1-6	CATSSYGQGSSYNSPLHF	TGTGCCACCAGCAGTTACGGACAGGGGAGCTCCTATAATTCACCCCTCCACTTT
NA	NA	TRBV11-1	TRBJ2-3	CASSWSRGTSTDTQYF	TGTGCCAGCAGCTGGAGTAGAGGAACTAGCACAGATACGCAGTATTTT
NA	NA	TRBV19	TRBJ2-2	CASRGTLVRAGELFF	TGTGCCAGCCGAGGGACACTTGTTAGGGCCGGGGAGCTGTTTTTT
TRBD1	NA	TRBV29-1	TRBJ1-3	CGAPQGANSGNTIYF	TGCGGAGCGCCCCAGGGGGCCAACTCTGGAAACACCATATATTTT
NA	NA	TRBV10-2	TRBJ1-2	CASSKDGPYGYTF	TGCGCCAGCAGTAAAGACGGCCCCTATGGCTACACCTTC
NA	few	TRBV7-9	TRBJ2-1	CASSLEGTYNEQFF	TGTGCCAGCAGCTTAGAAGGGACCTACAATGAGCAGTTCTTC
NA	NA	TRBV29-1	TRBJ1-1	CSVEDPWRGRNTEAFF	TGCAGCGTTGAAGATCCTTGGAGGGGGAGGAACACTGAAGCTTTCTTT
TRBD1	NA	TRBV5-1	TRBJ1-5	CASSQGGAGQPQHF	TGCGCCAGCAGCCAGGGGGGGGCAGGACAGCCCCAGCATTTT
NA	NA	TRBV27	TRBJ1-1	CASRPSSGAEAFF	TGTGCCAGCAGACCCAGTAGCGGTGCTGAAGCTTTCTTT
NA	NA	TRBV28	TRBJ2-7	CATAEFYEQYF	TGTGCCACCGCGGAGTTCTACGAGCAGTACTTC
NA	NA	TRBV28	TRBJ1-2	CASNIQDPRGSYTF	TGTGCCAGCAACATACAGGACCCGCGTGGAAGCTACACCTTC
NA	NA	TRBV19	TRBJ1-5	CASRRQATNQPQHF	TGTGCCAGTAGGCGACAGGCCACCAATCAGCCCCAGCATTTT
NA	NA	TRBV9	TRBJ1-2	CASSVEPRARGYTF	TGTGCCAGCAGCGTAGAGCCTAGGGCTCGAGGCTACACCTTC
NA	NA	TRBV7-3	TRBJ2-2	CASSITSSAGELFF	TGTGCCAGCAGCATAACTAGTAGTGCCGGGGAGCTGTTTTTT
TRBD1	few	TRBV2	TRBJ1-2	CASSEEQGSFPNYGYTF	TGTGCCAGCAGTGAAGAACAGGGGAGTTTTCCTAACTATGGCTACACCTTC
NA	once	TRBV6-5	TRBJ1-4	CASSSYNEKLFF	TGTGCCAGCAGTTCCTATAATGAAAAACTGTTTTTT
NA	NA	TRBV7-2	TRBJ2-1	CASSLYAGQFF	TGTGCCAGCAGCTTATATGCGGGGCAGTTCTTC
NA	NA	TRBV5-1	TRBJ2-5	CASSLGASTQETQYF	TGCGCCAGCAGCTTGGGGGCGAGCACACAAGAGACCCAGTACTTC
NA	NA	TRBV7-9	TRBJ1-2	CASSLVGPTNYGYTF	TGTGCCAGCAGCTTAGTCGGACCTACTAACTATGGCTACACCTTC
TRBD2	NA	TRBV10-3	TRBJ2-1	CAISLAGDHNEQFF	TGTGCCATCAGCTTAGCGGGGGACCACAATGAGCAGTTCTTC
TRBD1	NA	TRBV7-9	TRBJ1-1	CASSTRGLNTEAFF	TGTGCCAGCAGCACCAGGGGGCTGAACACTGAAGCTTTCTTT
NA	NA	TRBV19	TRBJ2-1	CASSILGGLSYNEQFF	TGTGCCAGTAGTATCCTCGGCGGCCTCTCCTACAATGAGCAGTTCTTC
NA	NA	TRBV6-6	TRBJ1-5	CASRPTGSGNQPQHF	TGTGCCAGCAGACCCACAGGGTCCGGCAATCAGCCCCAGCATTTT
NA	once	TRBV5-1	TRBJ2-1	CASSLVVLNNEQFF	TGCGCCAGCAGCTTGGTAGTTCTGAACAATGAGCAGTTCTTC
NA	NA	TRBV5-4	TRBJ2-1	CASSLGYGSSYNEQFF	TGTGCCAGCAGCCTGGGCTATGGGAGCTCCTACAATGAGCAGTTCTTC
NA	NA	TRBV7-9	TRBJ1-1	CASSLWINTEAFF	TGTGCCAGCAGCTTATGGATTAACACTGAAGCTTTCTTT
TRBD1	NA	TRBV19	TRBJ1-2	CASSIMNRGDYGYTF	TGTGCCAGTAGTATAATGAACAGGGGGGACTATGGCTACACCTTC
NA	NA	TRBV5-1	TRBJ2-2	CASSLIGGTGELFF	TGCGCCAGCAGCTTGATAGGGGGGACCGGGGAGCTGTTTTTT
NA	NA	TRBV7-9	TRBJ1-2	CASSATGPYGYTF	TGTGCCAGCAGCGCGACGGGCCCTTATGGCTACACCTTC
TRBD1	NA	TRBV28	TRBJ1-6	CASRPPGQVWAPLHF	TGTGCCAGCAGACCCCCTGGACAGGTTTGGGCACCCCTCCACTTT
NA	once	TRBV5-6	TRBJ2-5	CASSLGPQETQYF	TGTGCCAGCAGCTTGGGACCGCAAGAGACCCAGTACTTC
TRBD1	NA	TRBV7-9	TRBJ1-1	CASSPARGGHTEAFF	TGTGCCAGCAGCCCAGCCAGGGGGGGGCACACTGAAGCTTTCTTT
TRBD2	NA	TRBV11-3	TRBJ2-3	CASSFVRPGLAIDTQYF	TGTGCCAGCAGCTTCGTCCGGCCGGGACTAGCCATAGATACGCAGTATTTT
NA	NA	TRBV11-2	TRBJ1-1	CASSFAENTEAFF	TGTGCCAGCAGCTTCGCCGAGAACACTGAAGCTTTCTTT
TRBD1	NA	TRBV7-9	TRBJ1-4	CASSLRGGQGNEKLFF	TGTGCCAGCAGCTTAAGAGGAGGACAGGGTAATGAAAAACTGTTTTTT
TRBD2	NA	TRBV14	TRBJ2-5	CASSQRPVAGEETQYF	TGTGCCAGCAGCCAAAGGCCGGTAGCGGGAGAAGAGACCCAGTACTTC
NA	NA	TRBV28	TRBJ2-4	CASSPGTLPLEGKNIQYF	TGTGCCAGCAGCCCCGGGACACTTCCCCTAGAGGGCAAAAACATTCAGTACTTC
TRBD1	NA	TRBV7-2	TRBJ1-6	CASSLGTGGGSPLHF	TGTGCCAGCAGCCTAGGGACAGGGGGCGGTTCACCCCTCCACTTT
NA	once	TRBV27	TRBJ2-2	CASSLKVAGHNTGELFF	TGTGCCAGCAGTTTAAAGGTGGCGGGACATAACACCGGGGAGCTGTTTTTT
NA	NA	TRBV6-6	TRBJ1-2	CASTSANYGYTF	TGTGCCAGCACCTCAGCGAACTATGGCTACACCTTC
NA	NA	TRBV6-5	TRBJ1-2	CASRTWDGYTF	TGTGCCAGCAGGACTTGGGATGGCTACACCTTC
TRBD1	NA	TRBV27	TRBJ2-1	CASSLSGTGGVHEQFF	TGTGCCAGCAGTTTGTCCGGGACAGGGGGCGTACATGAGCAGTTCTTC
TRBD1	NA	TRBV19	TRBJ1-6	CASSMKRQGVTPLHF	TGTGCCAGTAGTATGAAGCGACAGGGTGTGACACCCCTCCACTTT
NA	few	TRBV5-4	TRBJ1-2	CASSSRGRYYGYTF	TGTGCCAGCAGCTCCCGGGGAAGGTACTATGGCTACACCTTC
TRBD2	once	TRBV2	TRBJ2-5	CATPKRGGQETQYF	TGTGCCACCCCAAAGCGGGGTGGGCAAGAGACCCAGTACTTC
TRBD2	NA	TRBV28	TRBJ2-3	CASTFGESGRVDPTDTQYF	TGTGCCAGCACCTTCGGGGAGAGCGGGAGAGTGGACCCTACAGATACGCAGTATTTT
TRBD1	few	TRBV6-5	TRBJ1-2	CASSYSRGHGYTF	TGTGCCAGCAGTTACTCCAGGGGGCATGGCTACACCTTC
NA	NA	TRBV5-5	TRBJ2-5	CASSLGGAQETQYF	TGTGCCAGCAGCTTAGGGGGGGCCCAAGAGACCCAGTACTTC
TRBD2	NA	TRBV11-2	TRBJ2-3	CASSLGRSGRGTDTQYF	TGTGCCAGCAGCTTGGGCCGTAGCGGGAGGGGCACAGATACGCAGTATTTT
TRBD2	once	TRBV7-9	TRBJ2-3	CASSILAGGETDTQYF	TGTGCCAGCAGCATCCTAGCGGGGGGGGAGACAGATACGCAGTATTTT
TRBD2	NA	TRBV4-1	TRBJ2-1	CASSSGTSLVNEQFF	TGCGCCAGCAGTTCTGGGACTAGTTTGGTCAATGAGCAGTTCTTC
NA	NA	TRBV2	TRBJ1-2	CASSPDTNYGYTF	TGTGCCAGCAGCCCGGACACTAACTATGGCTACACCTTC
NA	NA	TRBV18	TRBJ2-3	CASSPTRDTDTQYF	TGTGCCAGCTCACCTACTAGGGACACAGATACGCAGTATTTT
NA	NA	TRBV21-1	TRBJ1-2	CASRHREGYGYTF	TGTGCCAGCCGGCACAGGGAAGGCTATGGCTACACCTTC
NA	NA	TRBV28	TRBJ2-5	CASSSPVPGTQYF	TGTGCCAGCAGTTCCCCCGTCCCAGGGACCCAGTACTTC